The T cell receptor beta chain under discussion was sequenced for a study of OX40 agonist ivuxolimab in advanced cancers. Looking at the study overall: The patients got ivuxolimab, which is an agonistic anti-OX40 (CD134) antibody.

Repertoires were generated with immunoSEQ multiplex PCR, while TCRdb's copy carries only in-frame clones and drops some. Counted here are approximately 71,000 clones, around 94% occurring once; the ten biggest clones make up 15% to 19%. The length of the CDR3 is 16 residues. V was clipped by 4 bases and J by 0 bases; unmatched bases: 5. Germline CDR1 SGDLS, CDR2 YYNGEE. The chain recombines TRBV9 with TRBJ2-2, with TRBD2 identical over 8 bases. The sequence derives from an adult with an advanced solid tumor such as melanoma, head and neck, liver or kidney cancer. The sequences come from CD4+ or CD8+ T cells sorted from blood, collected in a trial of the OX40 agonist ivuxolimab. CDR3: CASSSGGDANTGELFF. DNA of the CDR3: TGTGCCAGCAGCAGCGGGGGTGACGCGAACACCGGGGAGCTGTTTTTT.